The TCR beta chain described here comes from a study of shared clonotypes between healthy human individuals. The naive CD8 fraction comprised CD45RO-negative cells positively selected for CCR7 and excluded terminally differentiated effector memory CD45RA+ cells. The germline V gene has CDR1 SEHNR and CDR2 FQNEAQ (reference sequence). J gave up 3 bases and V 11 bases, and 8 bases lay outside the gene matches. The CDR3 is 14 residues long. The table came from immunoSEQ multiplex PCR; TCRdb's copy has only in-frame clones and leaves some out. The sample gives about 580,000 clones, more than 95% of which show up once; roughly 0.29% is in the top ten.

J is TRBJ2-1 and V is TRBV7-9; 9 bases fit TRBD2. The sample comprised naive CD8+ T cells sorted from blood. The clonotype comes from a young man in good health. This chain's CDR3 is CAPGVAGDYNEQFF. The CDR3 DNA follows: TGTGCCCCTGGGGTAGCGGGAGACTACAATGAGCAGTTCTTC. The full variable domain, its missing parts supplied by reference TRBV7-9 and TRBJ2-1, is DTGVSQNPRHKITKRGQNVTFRCDPISEHNRLYWYRQTLGQGPEFLTYFQNEAQLEKSRLLSDRFSAERPKGSFSTLEIQRTEQGDSAMYLCAPGVAGDYNEQFFGPGTRLTVL.